The 8 T cell receptor beta chains reported below all come from one sample, sequenced in a study of T cell clonality in common variable immunodeficiency. The antigens of these receptors remain unknown. The table came from immunoSEQ multiplex PCR; TCRdb's copy has only in-frame clones and leaves some out. The sample presents roughly 42,000 clones, none singletons. The study's findings and limits: In common variable immunodeficiency, TCR beta chains reportedly carried fewer deletions and N-nucleotide insertions.

The sample was peripheral blood mononuclear cells. The receptors stem from a human donor with common variable immunodeficiency.

With respect to this clone: The read comes to an end 3 residues before the CDR3 does, leaving the germline J gene to fill in the end. The V call is TRBV19, the J call TRBJ2-7; perhaps TRBD1 as D (6 bases). This CDR3 has 15 amino acids. Germline CDR1 reads LNHDA; CDR2 reads SQIVND (reference sequence). The V and J ends lost 5 bases and 0 bases respectively, with 14 bases between them. The CDR3 sequence is CASSGQGLSSYEQYF. Incomplete CDR3 DNA: TGTGCCAGTAGTGGCCAGGGGCTAAGCTCCTACGAG. The whole variable domain, remainder taken from reference TRBV19 and TRBJ2-7, is DGGITQSPKYLFRKEGQNVTLSCEQNLNHDAMYWYRQDPGQGLRLIYYSQIVNDFQKGDIAEGYSVSREKKESFPLTVTSAQKNPTAFYLCASSGQGLSSYEQYFGPGTRLTVT.

The table lists this clone with a few counts. The read stops 3 residues short of the end of the CDR3; the missing end is completed from the germline J gene. The J gene is TRBJ2-3, the V gene TRBV18; D is ambiguous. The V end was cut by 0 bases, the J end by 0 bases, with 7 bases between. CDR1 and CDR2 (germline): KGHSH, LQKENI. This CDR3 contains 15 residues. CDR3 bases read: TGTGCCAGCTCACCACCGTACTACAGCACAGATACG. This codes for CASSPPYYSTDT. The complete CDR3 reads CASSPPYYSTDTQYF.

This clone was observed a handful of times. Read coverage stops 3 residues before the CDR3 terminus; the germline J gene supplies the remainder. V and J are TRBV30 and TRBJ2-7, with D tentatively TRBD1 (5 bases). Trimming removed 3 bases from V and 6 bases from J, with 15 bases in between. The CDR3 runs 13 residues. Per the germline V gene, CDR1 is GTSNPN and CDR2 is SVGIG (reference sequence). CDR3 in amino acids: CAWRGRGRPEQYF. Incomplete CDR3 DNA: TGTGCCTGGAGGGGGCGCGGCAGGCCCGAG.

This clone occurred many times. The CDR3 extends 3 residues past the end of the read, so its final part is completed from the germline J gene. The chain recombines TRBV19 with TRBJ1-3, with D maybe TRBD1 (5 bases). The germline V and J ends were trimmed by 5 bases and 4 bases, with 15 bases remaining between them. Per germline, CDR1 LNHDA and CDR2 SQIVND (reference sequence). The CDR3 contains 15 residues. Incomplete CDR3 DNA: TGTGCCAGTAGTGGAGACAGAGGAATAGGAAACACC. As protein: CASSGDRGIGNT. The entire CDR3 protein reads CASSGDRGIGNTIYF.

This clone was recorded a few times. The read comes to an end 3 residues before the CDR3 does, leaving the germline J gene to fill in the end. The rearrangement joins TRBV20-1 to TRBJ2-5; 7 bases match TRBD1. The CDR3 sequence is 14 residues long. Germline V gene data show CDR1 as DFQATT and CDR2 as SNEGSKA (reference sequence). V shed 0 bases and J 0 bases; nucleotides not matched to a gene: 1. CDR3 sequence reads: CSARDGTDQETQYF. Incomplete CDR3 DNA: TGCAGTGCTAGAGACGGGACAGACCAAGAGACC.

This clone came up many times. The read gets to within 3 residues of the CDR3 end, and the germline J gene fills in the rest. V and J are TRBV18 and TRBJ1-2; weak D call: TRBD1 (5 bases). This CDR3 comprises 15 residues. Germline CDR1 is KGHSH and CDR2 is LQKENI. V was shortened by 4 bases and J by 4 bases, with 16 bases between the two germline ends. The CDR3: CASSRSGDVGYGYTF. CDR3 DNA (partial): TGTGCCAGCTCACGGTCGGGGGACGTAGGCTATGGC.

Comments on this clone: The CDR3 goes on 3 residues after the read ends, and that part is filled in from the germline J gene. This sequence joins TRBV5-3 and TRBJ2-7, with 12 bases lining up with TRBD1. TRBV5-3 carries the ORF label, with uncertain function. The junction had 5 bases not matched to a gene; V was cut back by 2 bases and J by 5 bases. The length of the CDR3 is 15 residues. The CDR3 here is CARSFKGTGGHEQYF. The sequenced CDR3 bases are TGTGCCAGAAGCTTTAAGGGGACAGGGGGCCACGAG.

This clone has more than one count but fewer than ten. Coverage ceases 3 residues before the CDR3 finishes, and the germline J gene fills in the end. The rearrangement links TRBV5-1 to TRBJ2-2, with 9 bases matching TRBD2. The CDR3 contains 16 residues. Germline values: CDR1 SGHRS, CDR2 YFSETQ. J was trimmed by 0 bases and V by 4 bases; bases with no gene match: 4. The CDR3 here is CASSLAGLTNTGELFF. The CDR3 bases that were read are TGCGCCAGCAGCCTAGCGGGACTTACGAACACCGGGGAG.